A selection of T cell receptor beta chains follows, all from one sample in a study of spatial heterogeneity in lung cancer. Via MiXCR, TCRdb re-called the 5' RACE reads, giving one row per CDR3 protein. The sample lists 55,000 to 70,000 distinct CDR3 sequences; approximately 6% were seen once. The sample was PBMCs, taken at surgery. The receptors originated from a female donor with early-stage non-small cell lung cancer. The CDR3 runs from the conserved cysteine through the conserved F or W. The order of the fields is J gene, clone size, V gene, D gene, CDR3 DNA, CDR3 protein. A D gene is named only where the DNA matches it firmly. Clone size appears in some rows only: once, few, many, or a class for an expanded clone.

j_call: TRBJ2-1
clone_size: many
v_call: TRBV30
d_call: -
cdr3_nt: TGTGCCTGGAGTGTGGATAGCCCTGAGCAGTTCTTC
cdr3_aa: CAWSVDSPEQFF

j_call: TRBJ2-6
clone_size: many
v_call: TRBV7-9
d_call: -
cdr3_nt: TGTGCCAGCAGCTTAGATGGCAACGGAGCTGGGGCCAACGTCCTGACTTTC
cdr3_aa: CASSLDGNGAGANVLTF

j_call: TRBJ1-3
clone_size: many
v_call: TRBV5-1
d_call: -
cdr3_nt: TGCGCCAGCAGCCCACAGGGTATCCTGGCTGGAAACACCATATATTTT
cdr3_aa: CASSPQGILAGNTIYF

j_call: TRBJ1-1
clone_size: many
v_call: TRBV6-1
d_call: -
cdr3_nt: TGTGCCAGCAGTGACGCACTGAACACTGAAGCTTTCTTT
cdr3_aa: CASSDALNTEAFF

j_call: TRBJ2-3
clone_size: many
v_call: TRBV20-1
d_call: TRBD2
cdr3_nt: TGCAGTGCACTAGCGGAAACAGATACGCAGTATTTT
cdr3_aa: CSALAETDTQYF

j_call: TRBJ2-1
clone_size: many
v_call: TRBV9
d_call: TRBD1
cdr3_nt: TGTGCCAGCAGCGCCGGGACAGGGGTCCATGAGCAGTTCTTC
cdr3_aa: CASSAGTGVHEQFF

j_call: TRBJ1-1
clone_size: many
v_call: TRBV4-1
d_call: -
cdr3_nt: TGCGCCAGCAGCCAAGATCGGCGGGTGGCTTTCTTT
cdr3_aa: CASSQDRRVAFF

j_call: TRBJ1-4
clone_size: -
v_call: TRBV15
d_call: -
cdr3_nt: TGTGCCACCAGCAGGGACTCCACAACTAATGAAAAACTGTTTTTT
cdr3_aa: CATSRDSTTNEKLFF

j_call: TRBJ2-1
clone_size: few
v_call: TRBV11-2
d_call: -
cdr3_nt: TGTGCCAGCAGCTTAGAGAGCTCCTACAATGAGCAGTTCTTC
cdr3_aa: CASSLESSYNEQFF

j_call: TRBJ2-1
clone_size: few
v_call: TRBV12-3/TRBV12-4
d_call: TRBD1
cdr3_nt: TGTGCCAGCAGTCACGGGACAGGGGCCCACAATGAGCAGTTCTTC
cdr3_aa: CASSHGTGAHNEQFF

j_call: TRBJ2-4
clone_size: many
v_call: TRBV5-1
d_call: -
cdr3_nt: TGCGCCAGCAGCTTGGAGGCATCGTTCGAGGACATTCAGTACTTC
cdr3_aa: CASSLEASFEDIQYF

j_call: TRBJ1-2
clone_size: -
v_call: TRBV3-1
d_call: -
cdr3_nt: TGTGCCAGCAGCCCGATGACCACTACCTATGGCAACACCTTC
cdr3_aa: CASSPMTTTYGNTF

j_call: TRBJ2-7
clone_size: many
v_call: TRBV7-9
d_call: -
cdr3_nt: TGTGCCAGCAGCTTAGCGACGGACGAGCAGTACTTC
cdr3_aa: CASSLATDEQYF

j_call: TRBJ1-6
clone_size: -
v_call: TRBV20-1
d_call: -
cdr3_nt: TGCAGTGCTCAGGGCTCGGATTCACCCCTCCACTTT
cdr3_aa: CSAQGSDSPLHF

j_call: TRBJ1-2
clone_size: -
v_call: TRBV12-3/TRBV12-4
d_call: -
cdr3_nt: TGTGCCAGCAGTTCGGCGCCTAACTATGGCTACACCTTC
cdr3_aa: CASSSAPNYGYTF

j_call: TRBJ2-4
clone_size: many
v_call: TRBV2
d_call: -
cdr3_nt: TGTGCCAGCAGTGAAGGGACACTTCTAGCCAAAAACATTCAGTACTTC
cdr3_aa: CASSEGTLLAKNIQYF

j_call: TRBJ1-1
clone_size: many
v_call: TRBV5-1
d_call: TRBD1
cdr3_nt: TGCGCCAGCACCCGGGACAGGGGCGCTGAAGCTTTCTTT
cdr3_aa: CASTRDRGAEAFF

j_call: TRBJ2-7
clone_size: many
v_call: TRBV5-6
d_call: -
cdr3_nt: TGTGCCAGCAGCTTGTTCCTCAGGGCCCCAGAGTACGAGCAGTACTTC
cdr3_aa: CASSLFLRAPEYEQYF

j_call: TRBJ2-5
clone_size: many
v_call: TRBV2
d_call: -
cdr3_nt: TGTGCCAGCAGAACACAATCCGGGGGAAGTGAGACCCAGTACTTC
cdr3_aa: CASRTQSGGSETQYF

j_call: TRBJ1-6
clone_size: -
v_call: TRBV12-3/TRBV12-4
d_call: -
cdr3_nt: TGTGCCAGCAGTTTCCGGGACGCTTATAATTCACCCCTCCACTTT
cdr3_aa: CASSFRDAYNSPLHF

j_call: TRBJ2-1
clone_size: -
v_call: TRBV20-1
d_call: TRBD2
cdr3_nt: TGCAGTGCTAGAGATCCCGCCGGGAGGCCAGACAATGAGCAGTTCTTC
cdr3_aa: CSARDPAGRPDNEQFF

j_call: TRBJ2-5
clone_size: many
v_call: TRBV11-2
d_call: -
cdr3_nt: TGTGCCAGCAGCTTAGGGGCCCCCGGGGAGACCCAGTACTTC
cdr3_aa: CASSLGAPGETQYF

j_call: TRBJ2-5
clone_size: few
v_call: TRBV6-6
d_call: TRBD2
cdr3_nt: TGTGCCAGCAGCCTGAGCGGGAGCCTTGGAGAGACCCAGTACTTC
cdr3_aa: CASSLSGSLGETQYF

j_call: TRBJ2-4
clone_size: many
v_call: TRBV3-1
d_call: TRBD1
cdr3_nt: TGTGCCAGCAGCTCCTGGACAGGGGGAGAAAACATTCAGTACTTC
cdr3_aa: CASSSWTGGENIQYF

j_call: TRBJ1-5
clone_size: many
v_call: TRBV6-2/TRBV6-3
d_call: TRBD1
cdr3_nt: TGTGCCAGCAGTTCGGACAGGGTTCAGCCCCAGCATTTT
cdr3_aa: CASSSDRVQPQHF

j_call: TRBJ1-6
clone_size: few
v_call: TRBV27
d_call: TRBD1
cdr3_nt: TGTGCCAGCAGCCCGGACAGGGGTAATTCACCCCTCCACTTT
cdr3_aa: CASSPDRGNSPLHF

j_call: TRBJ2-3
clone_size: few
v_call: TRBV2
d_call: TRBD2
cdr3_nt: TGTGCCAGCGTAGAAGCGGGAGTGGGATCAGATACGCAGTATTTT
cdr3_aa: CASVEAGVGSDTQYF

j_call: TRBJ1-1
clone_size: many
v_call: TRBV28
d_call: -
cdr3_nt: TGTGCCAGCAGCTCCCCAGCGGACAGCCTGGGAACTGAAGCTTTCTTT
cdr3_aa: CASSSPADSLGTEAFF

j_call: TRBJ1-5
clone_size: many
v_call: TRBV19
d_call: -
cdr3_nt: TGTGCCAGTAGTATCTACGGAGATAGCAATCAGCCCCAGCATTTT
cdr3_aa: CASSIYGDSNQPQHF

j_call: TRBJ2-1
clone_size: many
v_call: TRBV6-6
d_call: TRBD2
cdr3_nt: TGTGCCAGCAGTACTGGGCTAGCGGGTTTTCGCGATGAGCAGTTCTTC
cdr3_aa: CASSTGLAGFRDEQFF

j_call: TRBJ1-2
clone_size: -
v_call: TRBV12-3/TRBV12-4
d_call: TRBD1
cdr3_nt: TGTGCCAGCAGGAGCATTGACAGGGCCTATGGCTACACCTTC
cdr3_aa: CASRSIDRAYGYTF

j_call: TRBJ2-5
clone_size: -
v_call: TRBV6-1
d_call: TRBD2
cdr3_nt: TGTGCCAGCAGTGATAAAATCGTAGCGGGGGGGCTACGAGAGACCCAGTACTTC
cdr3_aa: CASSDKIVAGGLRETQYF

j_call: TRBJ2-1
clone_size: few
v_call: TRBV6-4
d_call: TRBD2
cdr3_nt: TGTGCCAGCAGTACTTCTAGCGGGCCCTACAATGAGCAGTTCTTC
cdr3_aa: CASSTSSGPYNEQFF

j_call: TRBJ1-1
clone_size: few
v_call: TRBV18
d_call: -
cdr3_nt: TGTGCCAGCTCACCAGCGGGGGCCGACACTGAAGCTTTCTTT
cdr3_aa: CASSPAGADTEAFF

j_call: TRBJ2-2
clone_size: few
v_call: TRBV28
d_call: -
cdr3_nt: TGTGCCAGCATGGGAAGGGAGGACGGGGAGCTGTTTTTT
cdr3_aa: CASMGREDGELFF

j_call: TRBJ2-2
clone_size: many
v_call: TRBV6-1
d_call: TRBD1
cdr3_nt: TGTGCCAGCAACAGGGGGAGTAACACCGGGGAGCTGTTTTTT
cdr3_aa: CASNRGSNTGELFF

j_call: TRBJ2-1
clone_size: many
v_call: TRBV5-1
d_call: TRBD1
cdr3_nt: TGCGCCAGCAGCACTGGAGGGACAGGAACCTACAATGAGCAGTTCTTC
cdr3_aa: CASSTGGTGTYNEQFF

j_call: TRBJ2-1
clone_size: many
v_call: TRBV3-1
d_call: TRBD2
cdr3_nt: TGTGCCAGCAGCCAACGCGGGGGGGGCATATACAATGAGCAGTTCTTC
cdr3_aa: CASSQRGGGIYNEQFF

j_call: TRBJ2-5
clone_size: many
v_call: TRBV28
d_call: -
cdr3_nt: TGTGCCAGCAGTTTCCCGTACCAAGAGACCCAGTACTTC
cdr3_aa: CASSFPYQETQYF

j_call: TRBJ2-1
clone_size: many
v_call: TRBV4-2
d_call: TRBD2
cdr3_nt: TGTGCCAGCAGCCAAGAGGAGACTAGCGGGTTTTACAATGAGCAGTTCTTC
cdr3_aa: CASSQEETSGFYNEQFF

j_call: TRBJ1-5
clone_size: many
v_call: TRBV5-1
d_call: -
cdr3_nt: TGCGCCAGCAGCTTGGGTGGATTTGAACCCCAGCATTTT
cdr3_aa: CASSLGGFEPQHF

j_call: TRBJ2-5
clone_size: many
v_call: TRBV5-6
d_call: TRBD2
cdr3_nt: TGTGCCAGCAGCTCCCGTCGGGGGGGGCTGGGGGAGACCCAGTACTTC
cdr3_aa: CASSSRRGGLGETQYF

j_call: TRBJ2-5
clone_size: many
v_call: TRBV28
d_call: TRBD1
cdr3_nt: TGTGCCAGCAGTTTCCCGGGACAGGGTCCGGGTGGGGAAAAAGAGACCCAGTACTTC
cdr3_aa: CASSFPGQGPGGEKETQYF

j_call: TRBJ2-5
clone_size: few
v_call: TRBV12-3/TRBV12-4
d_call: TRBD2
cdr3_nt: TGTGCCAGCAGCCCTAGCGGGGCTCGGGAGACCCAGTACTTC
cdr3_aa: CASSPSGARETQYF

j_call: TRBJ1-6
clone_size: many
v_call: TRBV5-1
d_call: -
cdr3_nt: TGCGCCAGCAGCCTCGAAGGACCGTTCAATTCACCCCTCCACTTT
cdr3_aa: CASSLEGPFNSPLHF

j_call: TRBJ1-6
clone_size: many
v_call: TRBV9
d_call: -
cdr3_nt: TGTGCCAGCAGCGTAGGTCTGGGGGACGCACCCCTCCACTTT
cdr3_aa: CASSVGLGDAPLHF